This passage covers 32 T cell receptor beta chains from one sample sequenced in a study of blood T cells in healthy people across ages. A J-beta primer mix and a sample-barcoded 5' primer were used in a second PCR of roughly 6 to 11 cycles. TCRdb recomputed calls from the 5' RACE reads with MiXCR, one row per CDR3 protein. The repertoire holds around 1,000,000 distinct CDR3 sequences, less than 25% seen once, with approximately 0.71% in the top ten. Separately, the same data were catalogued under a study of T cells of mothers and their children.

Sequences were obtained from blood. The receptors were sampled from a girl under 10 years old in good health.

The CDR3 DNA sequence: TGTGCCATCAGTGAGTCACACACTGAAGCTTTCTTT. It yields the protein CAISESHTEAFF. V is TRBV10-3 and J is TRBJ1-1; the D is unclear. There are 12 residues in the CDR3. In germline, CDR1 is ENHRY, CDR2 SYGVKD. The germline V and J ends were trimmed by 0 bases and 3 bases, with 2 bases remaining between them.

The rearrangement joins TRBV25-1 to TRBJ1-1; D might be TRBD1 (5 bases). The V end was cut by 3 bases, the J end by 1 base, with 12 bases between. CDR3 length: 15 residues. The germline CDR1 and CDR2 sequences are MGHDK and SYGVNS. The CDR3 loop reads CASSDPGPKNTEAFF. Here the CDR3 DNA reads TGTGCCAGCAGTGACCCGGGACCTAAGAACACTGAAGCTTTCTTT.

This chain uses TRBV29-1 with TRBJ2-5; no clear D gene. Germline CDR1 is SQVTM and CDR2 is ANQGSEA. V lost 3 bases and J lost 5, with 16 bases in between. The CDR3 sequence is 14 residues long. CDR3 residues: CSVDDAKNPETQYF. The CDR3 DNA reads as TGCAGCGTTGACGACGCAAAAAATCCGGAGACCCAGTACTTC.

Only a few counts were recorded for this clonotype. The chain combines TRBV11-3 with TRBJ2-1; 7 nucleotides match TRBD2. CDR1 is SGHNT, CDR2 YENEEA, per germline. V lost 2 bases, J lost 5 bases, and 6 bases stayed unmatched. This CDR3 region has 15 residues. The CDR3 DNA reads as TGTGCCAGCAGCTTATATCTAGCGGATAACAATGAGCAGTTCTTC. Translation: CASSLYLADNNEQFF.

The chain has TRBV5-1 and TRBJ2-1; 11 positions agree with TRBD1. The CDR3 spans 15 residues. CDR1 is SGHRS and CDR2 is YFSETQ in the germline V gene. With V trimmed by 2 bases and J by 8 bases, 6 bases remained unmatched. The CDR3 DNA follows: TGCGCCAGCAGCTTAGGACAGGGGGCTTGGGATGAGCAGTTCTTC. This gives the protein CASSLGQGAWDEQFF.

This clonotype occurred many times. CDR3 amino acids: CASSSGLAGAGETQYF. CDR3 sequence (DNA): TGCGCCAGCAGCTCGGGACTAGCGGGAGCTGGTGAGACCCAGTACTTC. The rearrangement uses TRBV5-1 and TRBJ2-5; 14 positions agree with TRBD2. V dropped 3 bases and J dropped 5; count of bases not matched to a gene: 6. CDR3 length: 16 amino acids. Germline-derived CDR1 and CDR2 are SGHRS and YFSETQ. Complete variable domain (other parts from reference TRBV5-1 and TRBJ2-5): KAGVTQTPRYLIKTRGQQVTLSCSPISGHRSVSWYQQTPGQGLQFLFEYFSETQRNKGNFPGRFSGRQFSNSRSEMNVSTLELGDSALYLCASSSGLAGAGETQYFGPGTRLLVL.

This clonotype was counted only a few times. The chain couples TRBV6-6 to TRBJ1-2; D is unresolved. Trimming took off 5 bases at V and 2 bases at J, with 9 bases between the two ends. The CDR3 spans 13 residues. Germline V gene sequence: CDR1 MNHNY, CDR2 SVGAGI (reference sequence). This CDR3 reads CASSTGINYGYTF. The CDR3 DNA reads TGTGCCAGCAGTACTGGGATCAACTATGGCTACACCTTC.

This clonotype was counted between two and nine times. The V and J genes are TRBV2 and TRBJ2-4, with 9 bases fitting TRBD2. The CDR3 contains 14 residues. CDR1 is SNHLY, CDR2 FYNNEI, per germline. J gave up 9 bases and V 8 bases, and 11 bases lay outside the gene matches. The CDR3 here is CASSGLARNTIQYF. The DNA for the CDR3 is TGTGCCAGCTCCGGACTAGCGCGAAACACCATTCAGTACTTC.

The chain is built from TRBV5-5 and TRBJ2-5; D is unresolved. The DNA end is a closer match to TRBJ2-7, so the J assignment may be wrong. Germline V gene sequence: CDR1 SGHKS, CDR2 YYEKEE (reference sequence). The CDR3 extends over 17 amino acids. The CDR3 reads CASSWGLWIEDSYEQYF. The CDR3 DNA reads as TGTGCCAGCAGCTGGGGTTTGTGGATCGAGGACTCCTACGAGCAGTACTTC.

V is TRBV15 and J is TRBJ1-5, with D unclear. V lost 5 bases to trimming and J lost 2 bases, with 10 bases between them. The CDR3 extends over 14 amino acids. Per germline, CDR1 LNHNV and CDR2 YYDKDF (reference sequence). The CDR3 protein is CATSLRAGNQPQHF. DNA for the CDR3: TGTGCCACCAGCCTCCGCGCCGGCAATCAGCCCCAGCATTTT.

The chain uses TRBV13 and TRBJ2-4; D assignment may be TRBD1 or TRBD2 (5 bases each). Germline V gene sequence: CDR1 PRHDT, CDR2 FYEKMQ (reference sequence). The V and J ends lost 3 bases and 6 bases respectively, with 18 bases between them. This CDR3 is built from 16 residues. The CDR3 DNA is TGTGCCAGCAGCTTTGGTGACGTGGGGGTCGGAAACATTCAGTACTTC. It translates to CASSFGDVGVGNIQYF.

This clonotype was picked up one time. V usage is TRBV29-1 and J usage is TRBJ2-5, with D hard to call. The end of the DNA is better explained by TRBJ2-1, so the J call may be wrong. The CDR3 is 12 residues long. The germline V gene encodes CDR1 SQVTM and CDR2 ANQGSEA. The chain's CDR3 is CSVDKGLTEQFF. For the CDR3, the DNA is TGCAGCGTTGATAAGGGTTTGACTGAGCAGTTCTTC.

CDR3: CASSFPFVDEQFF. Here the CDR3 DNA reads TGTGCCAGCAGCTTCCCCTTTGTAGATGAGCAGTTCTTC. The chain is built from TRBV5-4 and TRBJ2-1; no firm D call. There are 13 residues in the CDR3. V was cut by 2 bases and J by 8 bases, with 11 bases left in between. Germline CDR1 SGHNT, CDR2 YYREEE (reference sequence).

This clonotype came up a few times. This chain uses TRBV28 with TRBJ1-3; 7 bases fit TRBD1. CDR3 size: 14 residues. Germline CDR1 reads MDHEN; CDR2 reads SYDVKM. Trimming at V came to 7 bases and at J to 4 bases, leaving 7 bases not matched to a gene. The CDR3 spells CASKGDSWGNTIYF. CDR3 bases: TGTGCCAGCAAAGGGGACAGTTGGGGAAACACCATATATTTT.

The chain has TRBV29-1 and TRBJ2-5; 9 nucleotides match TRBD1. The J call may be incorrect, as the DNA end agrees better with TRBJ2-1. In germline, CDR1 is SQVTM, CDR2 ANQGSEA. This CDR3 comprises 13 residues. In DNA form, the CDR3 reads TGCAGCGGGAGGGAGACAGGGGGAAATGAGCAGTTCTTC. Translating it yields CSGRETGGNEQFF.

This clonotype was counted only a few times. The chain carries TRBV29-1 and TRBJ1-2; D is perhaps TRBD1 (6 bases). Between the trimmed V and J ends, which lost 5 bases and 6 bases, there was a span of 13 bases. Germline-derived CDR1 and CDR2 are SQVTM and ANQGSEA. CDR3 size: 12 residues. CDR3 residues: CSVQGTGHGYTF. DNA of the CDR3: TGCAGCGTTCAGGGAACAGGGCATGGCTACACCTTC.

The rearrangement uses TRBV20-1 and TRBJ2-5; D is perhaps TRBD1 or TRBD2 (5 bases each). The CDR3 loop spans 15 amino acids. Looked up from germline, CDR1 is DFQATT and CDR2 is SNEGSKA (reference sequence). V was clipped by 3 bases and J by 1 base, with 15 bases between them. As DNA, the CDR3 is TGCAGTGCTAGGCTCCCGGGACGAATCCAAGAGACCCAGTACTTC. It encodes CSARLPGRIQETQYF.

The J gene is TRBJ2-4, the V gene TRBV6-1; TRBD1 matches at 8 bases. Germline trimming cut 6 bases from V and 1 base from J; bases unmatched to any gene: 8. The CDR3 has 16 amino acids. Germline CDR1 and CDR2: MNHNS and SASEGT. CDR3 sequence: CASSLGQGSAKNIQYF. CDR3 DNA: TGTGCCAGCAGCCTAGGACAGGGTTCGGCCAAAAACATTCAGTACTTC.

This clonotype has just a few counts. The rearrangement joins TRBV6-2 or TRBV6-3 to TRBJ2-1; 9 nucleotides align to TRBD1. The J call may be incorrect, as the DNA end agrees better with TRBJ2-7. This CDR3 comprises 15 residues. Germline CDR1 MNHEY, CDR2 SVGEGT. The CDR3 DNA sequence: TGTGCCAGCAGTGACGCCGGGACAGGGCTTTACGAGCAGTACTTC. This translates into CASSDAGTGLYEQYF.

This clonotype was seen a few times. The J gene is TRBJ2-5, the V gene TRBV11-3; 9 bases map to TRBD2. V gave up 5 bases and J gave up 1 base; unmatched junction bases: 20. Germline values: CDR1 SGHNT, CDR2 YENEEA. This CDR3 is built from 20 residues. The CDR3 reads CASSPLVQRGVPRFQETQYF. Written as DNA, the CDR3 is TGTGCCAGCAGCCCCCTTGTGCAGCGGGGGGTTCCACGCTTCCAAGAGACCCAGTACTTC.

This clonotype was found a few times. The chain joins TRBV7-2 to TRBJ2-2, with D unresolved. The CDR3 has 14 amino acids. V dropped 3 bases and J dropped 4 bases, with 9 bases sitting between them. Germline-derived CDR1 and CDR2 are SGHTA and FQGNSA. CDR3 region: CASSFQLSTGELFF. CDR3 nucleotide sequence: TGTGCCAGCAGCTTTCAACTCAGCACCGGGGAGCTGTTTTTT.

The rearrangement links TRBV20-1 to TRBJ2-5; D gene unclear. With 1 base removed from V and 5 bases from J, the gap between germline ends came to 11 bases. The CDR3 totals 13 residues. Germline CDR1 and CDR2: DFQATT and SNEGSKA (reference sequence). The CDR3 DNA sequence: TGCAGTGCTAGAGGTGGGAAAGGGGAGACCCAGTACTTC. Protein sequence: CSARGGKGETQYF.

The V and J genes are TRBV11-2 and TRBJ2-2; TRBD2 might be the D (6 bases). V lost 3 bases and J 4 bases, leaving 12 bases between the germline ends. CDR1 and CDR2 from the germline V gene are SGHAT and FQNNGV. This CDR3 region has 15 residues. CDR3 bases: TGTGCCAGCAGCTTGGGGGGAAGAGGCACCGGGGAGCTGTTTTTT. This codes for CASSLGGRGTGELFF.

This clonotype was seen a handful of times. The chain uses TRBV9 and TRBJ2-5; D is undetermined. This CDR3 is 13 amino acids long. Germline V gives CDR1 SGDLS, CDR2 YYNGEE. V was pared by 0 bases and J by 1 base, with 4 bases between. CDR3 nucleotides: TGTGCCAGCAGCGTAGATACCCAAGAGACCCAGTACTTC. Amino acid sequence: CASSVDTQETQYF.

The chain employs TRBV5-6 and TRBJ2-3; D is unresolved. The CDR3 extends over 14 amino acids. The V gene lost 0 bases and the J gene lost 2 bases, with 7 bases spanning the gap. From germline, CDR1 is SGHDT and CDR2 YYEEEE. CDR3 DNA sequence: TGTGCCAGCAGCTTGGATAGGTACACAGATACGCAGTATTTT. Encoded protein: CASSLDRYTDTQYF.

This clonotype has a handful of counts. The chain combines TRBV6-2 or TRBV6-3 with TRBJ1-4; D ambiguous. The CDR3 extends over 16 amino acids. V was pared by 0 bases and J by 6 bases, with 14 bases between. From germline, CDR1 is MNHEY and CDR2 SVGEGT. CDR3 bases: TGTGCCAGCAGTTACTCGTACAGATTCGACGATGAAAAACTGTTTTTT. Protein: CASSYSYRFDDEKLFF.

This chain uses TRBV7-2 with TRBJ2-3; 8 nucleotides align to TRBD2. The CDR3 is 13 amino acids. V trimming: 8 bases; J trimming: 4 bases; junction bases outside the gene matches: 5. In germline, CDR1 is SGHTA, CDR2 FQGNSA. CDR3 region: CASGGLAADTQYF. Written as DNA, the CDR3 is TGTGCCAGCGGCGGACTAGCCGCAGATACGCAGTATTTT.

Here the CDR3 reads CSVEGSRFNGYTF. The CDR3 region has the DNA TGCAGCGTTGAGGGGTCACGGTTTAATGGCTACACCTTC. The V gene is TRBV29-1, the J gene TRBJ1-2; D call uncertain. This CDR3 region has 13 residues. Germline lookup yields CDR1 SQVTM and CDR2 ANQGSEA. Trimming stripped 3 bases from V and 6 bases from J, with 14 bases between.

This rearrangement joins TRBV29-1 to TRBJ1-4, with D possibly TRBD1 on 5 matching bases. The CDR3 runs to 12 residues. Germline lookup yields CDR1 SQVTM and CDR2 ANQGSEA. V dropped 2 bases and J dropped 8 bases, with 9 bases sitting between them. CDR3 nucleotides: TGCAGCGTTGAATGGGGGTCCGAAAAACTGTTTTTT. It is translated as CSVEWGSEKLFF.

Details on this clonotype: At one of its ends the junction is not consistent with the germline gene, which may arise from a read error. V and J are TRBV27 and TRBJ1-1; a weak D match, TRBD1 (5 bases). This CDR3 contains 14 residues. Per germline, CDR1 MNHEY and CDR2 SMNVEV (reference sequence). CDR3 loop: CASSLMGVNSEAFF. The CDR3 coding sequence is TGTGCCAGCAGTTTAATGGGGGTGAACTCTGAAGCTTTCTTT.

This clonotype came up a few times. The CDR3 sequence is CASRVSGANSYEQYF. In DNA, the CDR3 is TGTGCCAGCAGAGTTAGCGGGGCGAACTCCTACGAGCAGTACTTC. The J gene is TRBJ2-7, the V gene TRBV7-9, with 8 bases identical to TRBD2. CDR3 size: 15 residues. With V trimmed by 6 bases and J by 0 bases, 7 bases remained unmatched. Per germline, CDR1 SEHNR and CDR2 FQNEAQ (reference sequence).

The chain recombines TRBV28 with TRBJ2-1; D is undetermined. Germline CDR1 MDHEN, CDR2 SYDVKM. The CDR3 totals 12 residues. The CDR3 is CASSTPYNEQFF. Written as DNA, the CDR3 is TGTGCTTCTAGTACCCCCTACAATGAGCAGTTCTTC.